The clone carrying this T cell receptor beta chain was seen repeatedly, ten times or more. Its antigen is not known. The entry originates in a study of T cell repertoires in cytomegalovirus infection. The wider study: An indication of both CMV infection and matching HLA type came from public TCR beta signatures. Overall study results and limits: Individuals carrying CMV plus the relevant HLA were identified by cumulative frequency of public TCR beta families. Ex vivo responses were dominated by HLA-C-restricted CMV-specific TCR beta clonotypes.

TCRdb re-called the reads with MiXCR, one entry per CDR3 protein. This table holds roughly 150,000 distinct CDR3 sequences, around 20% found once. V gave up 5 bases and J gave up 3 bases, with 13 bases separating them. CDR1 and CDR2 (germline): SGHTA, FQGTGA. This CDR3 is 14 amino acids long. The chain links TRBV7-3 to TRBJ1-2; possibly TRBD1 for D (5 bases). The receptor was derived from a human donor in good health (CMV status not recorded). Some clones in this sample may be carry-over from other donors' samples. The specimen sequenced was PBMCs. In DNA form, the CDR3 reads TGTGCCAGCAGCCCGGGGGGGAGGCACTATGGCTACACCTTC. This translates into CASSPGGRHYGYTF.